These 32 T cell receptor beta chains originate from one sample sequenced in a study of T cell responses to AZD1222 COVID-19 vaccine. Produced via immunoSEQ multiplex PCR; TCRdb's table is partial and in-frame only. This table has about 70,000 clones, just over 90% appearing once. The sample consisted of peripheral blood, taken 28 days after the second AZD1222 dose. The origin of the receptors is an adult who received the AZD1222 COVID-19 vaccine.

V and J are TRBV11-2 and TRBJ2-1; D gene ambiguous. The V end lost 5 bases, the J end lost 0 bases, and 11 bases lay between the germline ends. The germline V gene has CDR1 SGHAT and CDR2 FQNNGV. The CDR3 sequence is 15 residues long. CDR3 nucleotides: TGTGCCAGCAGCCCGGGCCCGAGCTCCTACAATGAGCAGTTCTTC. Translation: CASSPGPSSYNEQFF.

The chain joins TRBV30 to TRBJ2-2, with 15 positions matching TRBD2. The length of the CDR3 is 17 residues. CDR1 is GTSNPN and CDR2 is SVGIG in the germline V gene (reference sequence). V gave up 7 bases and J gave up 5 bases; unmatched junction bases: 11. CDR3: CALNPGLAGGGTGELFF. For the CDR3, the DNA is TGTGCCTTAAACCCGGGACTAGCGGGAGGAGGGACCGGGGAGCTGTTTTTT.

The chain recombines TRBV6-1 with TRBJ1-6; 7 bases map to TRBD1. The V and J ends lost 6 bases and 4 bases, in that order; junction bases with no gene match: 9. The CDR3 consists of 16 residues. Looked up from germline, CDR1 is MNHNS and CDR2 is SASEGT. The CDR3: CASRETGTAYNSPLHF. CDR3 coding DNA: TGTGCCAGCAGGGAAACTGGGACAGCTTATAATTCACCCCTCCACTTT.

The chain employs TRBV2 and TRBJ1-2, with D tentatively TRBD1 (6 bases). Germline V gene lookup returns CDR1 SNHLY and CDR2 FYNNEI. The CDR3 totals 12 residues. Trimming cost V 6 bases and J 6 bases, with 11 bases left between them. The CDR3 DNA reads TGTGCCAGCAGAGAGGACAGTAATGGCTACACCTTC. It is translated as CASREDSNGYTF.

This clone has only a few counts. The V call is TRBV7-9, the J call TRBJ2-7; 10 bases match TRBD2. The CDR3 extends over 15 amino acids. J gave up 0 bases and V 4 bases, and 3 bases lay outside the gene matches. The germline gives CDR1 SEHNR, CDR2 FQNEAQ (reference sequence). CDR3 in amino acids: CASSSSGGSSYEQYF. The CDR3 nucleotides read TGTGCCAGCAGCTCTAGCGGGGGAAGCTCCTACGAGCAGTACTTC.

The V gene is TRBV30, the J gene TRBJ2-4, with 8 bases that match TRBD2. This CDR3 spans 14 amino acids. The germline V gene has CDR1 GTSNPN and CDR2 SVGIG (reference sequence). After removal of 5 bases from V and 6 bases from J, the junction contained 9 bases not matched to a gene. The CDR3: CAWGAAGVTNIQYF. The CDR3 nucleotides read TGTGCCTGGGGCGCAGCGGGGGTGACAAACATTCAGTACTTC.

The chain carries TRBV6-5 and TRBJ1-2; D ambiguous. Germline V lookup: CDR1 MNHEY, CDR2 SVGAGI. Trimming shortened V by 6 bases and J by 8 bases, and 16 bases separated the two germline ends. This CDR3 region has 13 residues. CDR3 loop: CASSLAELGGYTF. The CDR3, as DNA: TGTGCCAGCAGCCTAGCTGAGCTGGGGGGCTACACCTTC.

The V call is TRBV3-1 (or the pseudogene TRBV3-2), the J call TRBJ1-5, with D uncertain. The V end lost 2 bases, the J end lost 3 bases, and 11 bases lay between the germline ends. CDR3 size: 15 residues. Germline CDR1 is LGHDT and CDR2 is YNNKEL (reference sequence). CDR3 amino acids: CASSQSSSDNQPQHF. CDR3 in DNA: TGTGCCAGCAGCCAATCCAGTTCTGACAATCAGCCCCAGCATTTT.

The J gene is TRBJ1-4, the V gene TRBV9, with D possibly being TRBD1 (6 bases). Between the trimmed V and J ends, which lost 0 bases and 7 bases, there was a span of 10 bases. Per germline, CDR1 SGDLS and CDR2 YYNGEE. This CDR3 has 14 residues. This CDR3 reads CASSVEGGSEKLFF. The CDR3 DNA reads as TGTGCCAGCAGCGTAGAGGGGGGCAGTGAAAAACTGTTTTTT.

The CDR3 nucleotides are TGTGCCAGCTCACCGCGGACAGCTTCTAACTATGGCTACACCTTC. Residues: CASSPRTASNYGYTF. The chain combines TRBV18 with TRBJ1-2; a possible D gene is TRBD1 (6 bases). The CDR3 has 15 amino acids. The germline V gene encodes CDR1 KGHSH and CDR2 LQKENI. The V and J ends lost 3 bases and 0 bases respectively, with 11 bases between them.

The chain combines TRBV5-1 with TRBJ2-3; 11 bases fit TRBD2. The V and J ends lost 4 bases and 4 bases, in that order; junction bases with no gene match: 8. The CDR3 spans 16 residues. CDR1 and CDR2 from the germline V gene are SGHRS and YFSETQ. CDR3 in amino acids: CASSRLTSGNSDTQYF. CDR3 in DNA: TGCGCCAGCAGCCGCCTGACTAGCGGGAACTCAGATACGCAGTATTTT.

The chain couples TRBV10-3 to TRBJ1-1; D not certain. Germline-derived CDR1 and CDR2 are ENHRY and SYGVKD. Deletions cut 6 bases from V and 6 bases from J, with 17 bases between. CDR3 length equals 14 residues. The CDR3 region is CAIRGSGVSAEAFF. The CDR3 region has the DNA TGTGCCATCAGGGGTAGTGGGGTGTCGGCTGAAGCTTTCTTT.

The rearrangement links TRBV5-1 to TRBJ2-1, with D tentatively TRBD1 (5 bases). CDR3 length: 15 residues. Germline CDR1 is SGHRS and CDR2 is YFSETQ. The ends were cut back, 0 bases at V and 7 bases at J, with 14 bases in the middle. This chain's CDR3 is CASSLAGVGRNEQFF. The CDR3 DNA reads TGCGCCAGCAGCTTGGCTGGGGTGGGGCGGAATGAGCAGTTCTTC.

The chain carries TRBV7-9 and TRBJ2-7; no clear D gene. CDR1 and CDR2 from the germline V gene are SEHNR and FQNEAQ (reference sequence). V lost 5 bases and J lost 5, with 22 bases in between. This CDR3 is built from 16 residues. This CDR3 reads CASSTTPRTGGDEQYF. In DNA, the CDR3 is TGTGCCAGCAGCACGACCCCTAGGACGGGTGGGGACGAGCAGTACTTC.

Written as DNA, the CDR3 is TGTGCCAGCAGTTTACAATCTGGAAACACCATATATTTT. Encoded protein: CASSLQSGNTIYF. The chain links TRBV6-5 to TRBJ1-3; D is ambiguous. V lost 4 bases and J 1 base, leaving 5 bases between the germline ends. Germline V gene data show CDR1 as MNHEY and CDR2 as SVGAGI. This CDR3 has 13 amino acids.

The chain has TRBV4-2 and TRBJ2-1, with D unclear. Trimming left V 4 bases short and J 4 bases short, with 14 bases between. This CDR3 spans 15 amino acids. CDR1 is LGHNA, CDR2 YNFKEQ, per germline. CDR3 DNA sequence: TGTGCCAGCAGCCCCGACTCGGCTGGATACAATGAGCAGTTCTTC. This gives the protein CASSPDSAGYNEQFF.

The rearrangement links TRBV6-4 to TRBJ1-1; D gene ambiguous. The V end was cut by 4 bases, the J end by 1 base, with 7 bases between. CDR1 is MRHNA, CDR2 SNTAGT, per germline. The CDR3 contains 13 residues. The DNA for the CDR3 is TGTGCCAGCAGTGTCGATTCGAACACTGAAGCTTTCTTT. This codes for CASSVDSNTEAFF.

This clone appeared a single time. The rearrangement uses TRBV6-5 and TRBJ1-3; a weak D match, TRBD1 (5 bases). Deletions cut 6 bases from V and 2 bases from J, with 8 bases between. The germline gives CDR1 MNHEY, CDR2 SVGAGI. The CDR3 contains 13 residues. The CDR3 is CASSRATGNTIYF. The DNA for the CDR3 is TGTGCCAGCAGCAGGGCTACTGGAAACACCATATATTTT.

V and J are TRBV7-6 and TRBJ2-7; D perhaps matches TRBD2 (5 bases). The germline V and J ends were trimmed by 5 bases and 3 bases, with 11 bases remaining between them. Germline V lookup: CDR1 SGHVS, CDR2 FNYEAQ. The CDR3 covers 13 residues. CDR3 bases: TGTGCCAGCAGCGAAAATCGGGACTACGAGCAGTACTTC. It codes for CASSENRDYEQYF.

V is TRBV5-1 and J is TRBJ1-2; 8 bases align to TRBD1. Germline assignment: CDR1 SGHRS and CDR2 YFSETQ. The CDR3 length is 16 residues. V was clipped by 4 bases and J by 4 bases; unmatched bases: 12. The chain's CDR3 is CASSLSQGAAGYGYTF. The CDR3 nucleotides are TGCGCCAGCAGCCTTTCTCAGGGGGCGGCGGGCTATGGCTACACCTTC. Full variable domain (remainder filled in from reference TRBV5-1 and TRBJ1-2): KAGVTQTPRYLIKTRGQQVTLSCSPISGHRSVSWYQQTPGQGLQFLFEYFSETQRNKGNFPGRFSGRQFSNSRSEMNVSTLELGDSALYLCASSLSQGAAGYGYTFGSGTRLTVV.

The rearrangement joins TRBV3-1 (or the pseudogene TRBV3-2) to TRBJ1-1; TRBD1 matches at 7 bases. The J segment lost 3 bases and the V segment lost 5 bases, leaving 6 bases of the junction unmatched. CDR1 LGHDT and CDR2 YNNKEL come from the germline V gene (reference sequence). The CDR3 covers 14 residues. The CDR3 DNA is TGTGCCAGCAGCTCACGGGACAGATACACTGAAGCTTTCTTT. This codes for CASSSRDRYTEAFF.

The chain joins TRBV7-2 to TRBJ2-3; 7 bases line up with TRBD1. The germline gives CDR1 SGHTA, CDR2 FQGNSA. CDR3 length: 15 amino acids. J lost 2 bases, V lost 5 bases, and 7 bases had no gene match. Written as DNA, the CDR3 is TGTGCCAGCAGCGCCCAGACAGGGTTCACAGATACGCAGTATTTT. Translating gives CASSAQTGFTDTQYF.

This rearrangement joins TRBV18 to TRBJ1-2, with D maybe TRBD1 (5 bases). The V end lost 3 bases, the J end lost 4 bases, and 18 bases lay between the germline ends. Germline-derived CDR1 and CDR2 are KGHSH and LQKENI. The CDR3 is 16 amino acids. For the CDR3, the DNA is TGTGCCAGCTCACCGAACGGGGGTACAAACAGCTATGGCTACACCTTC. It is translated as CASSPNGGTNSYGYTF.

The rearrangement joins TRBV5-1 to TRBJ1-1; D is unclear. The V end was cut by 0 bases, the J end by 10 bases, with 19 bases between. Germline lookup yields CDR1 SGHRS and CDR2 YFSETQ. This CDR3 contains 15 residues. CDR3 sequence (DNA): TGCGCCAGCAGCTTGGCCGCGGGTGTGGAGGACGGAGCTTTCTTT. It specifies CASSLAAGVEDGAFF.

The CDR3 bases are TGTGCCACCAACCGGGACAGGGGTGGATCACCCCTCCACTTT. Protein product: CATNRDRGGSPLHF. The rearrangement joins TRBV19 to TRBJ1-6, with TRBD1 matching 10 bases. This CDR3 is 14 amino acids long. Germline CDR1 is LNHDA and CDR2 is SQIVND (reference sequence). Trimming removed 10 bases from V and 10 bases from J; junction bases left unmatched: 10.

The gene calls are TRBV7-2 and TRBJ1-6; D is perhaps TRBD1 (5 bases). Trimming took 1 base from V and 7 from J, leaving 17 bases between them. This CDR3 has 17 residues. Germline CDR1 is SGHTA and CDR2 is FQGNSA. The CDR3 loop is CASSLDRDPGRNSPLHF. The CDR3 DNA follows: TGTGCCAGCAGCTTAGATCGGGATCCGGGACGAAATTCACCCCTCCACTTT.

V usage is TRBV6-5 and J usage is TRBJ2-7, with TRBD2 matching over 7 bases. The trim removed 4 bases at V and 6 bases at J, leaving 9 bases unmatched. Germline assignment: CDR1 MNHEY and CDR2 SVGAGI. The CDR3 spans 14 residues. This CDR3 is CASSWGGLGGEQYF. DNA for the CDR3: TGTGCCAGCAGTTGGGGGGGACTCGGCGGCGAGCAGTACTTC.

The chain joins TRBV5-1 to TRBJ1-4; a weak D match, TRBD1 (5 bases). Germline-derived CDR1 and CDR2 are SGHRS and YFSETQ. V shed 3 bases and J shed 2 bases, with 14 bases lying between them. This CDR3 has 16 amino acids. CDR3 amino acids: CASSSTSGGTNEKLFF. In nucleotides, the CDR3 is TGCGCCAGCAGCTCAACCTCGGGGGGTACTAATGAAAAACTGTTTTTT.

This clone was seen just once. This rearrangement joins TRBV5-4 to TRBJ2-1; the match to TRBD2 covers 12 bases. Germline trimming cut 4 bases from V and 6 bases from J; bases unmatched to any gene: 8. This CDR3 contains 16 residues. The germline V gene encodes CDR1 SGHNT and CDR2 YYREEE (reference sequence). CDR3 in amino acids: CASSTKTSGGRNEQFF. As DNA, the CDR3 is TGTGCCAGCAGCACTAAGACTAGCGGGGGCCGCAATGAGCAGTTCTTC.

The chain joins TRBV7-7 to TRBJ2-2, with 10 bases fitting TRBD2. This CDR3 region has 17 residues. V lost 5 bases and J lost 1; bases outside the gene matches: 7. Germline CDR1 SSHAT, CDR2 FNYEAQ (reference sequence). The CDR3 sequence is CASSVGTSALNTGELFF. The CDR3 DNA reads TGTGCCAGCAGCGTCGGGACTAGCGCATTGAACACCGGGGAGCTGTTTTTT. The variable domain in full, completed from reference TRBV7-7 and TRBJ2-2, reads GAGVSQSPRYKVTKRGQDVTLRCDPISSHATLYWYQQALGQGPEFLTYFNYEAQPDKSGLPSDRFSAERPEGSISTLTIQRTEQRDSAMYRCASSVGTSALNTGELFFGEGSRLTVL.

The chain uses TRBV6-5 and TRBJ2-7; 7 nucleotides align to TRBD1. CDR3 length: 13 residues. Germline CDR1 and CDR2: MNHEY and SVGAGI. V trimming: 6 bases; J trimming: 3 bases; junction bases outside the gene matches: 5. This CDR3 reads CASRRGTDYEQYF. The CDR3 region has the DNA TGTGCCAGCAGGAGGGGGACAGACTACGAGCAGTACTTC.

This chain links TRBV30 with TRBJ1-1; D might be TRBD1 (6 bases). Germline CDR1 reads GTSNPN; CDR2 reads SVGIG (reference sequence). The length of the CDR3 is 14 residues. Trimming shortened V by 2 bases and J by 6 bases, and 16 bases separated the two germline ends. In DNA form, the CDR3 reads TGTGCCTGGAGTCACGGGGGGGGCAGCGCTGAAGCTTTCTTT. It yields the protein CAWSHGGGSAEAFF.